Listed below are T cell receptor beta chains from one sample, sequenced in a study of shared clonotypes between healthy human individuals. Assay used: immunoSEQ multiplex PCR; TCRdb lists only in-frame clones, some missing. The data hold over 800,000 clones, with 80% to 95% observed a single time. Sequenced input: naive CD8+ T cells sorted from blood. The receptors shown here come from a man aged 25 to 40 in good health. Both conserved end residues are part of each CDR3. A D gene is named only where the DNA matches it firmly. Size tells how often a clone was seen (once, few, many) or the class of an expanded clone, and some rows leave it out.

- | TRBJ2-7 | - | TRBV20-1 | TGCAGTGCTAGAGAGACCTACGAGCAGTACTTC | CSARETYEQYF
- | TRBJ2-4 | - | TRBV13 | TGTGCCAGCAGCTTGGGGACCAAAAACATTCAGTACTTC | CASSLGTKNIQYF
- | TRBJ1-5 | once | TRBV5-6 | TGTGCCAGCAGGATCCTACAGGGAAATCAGCCCCAGCATTTT | CASRILQGNQPQHF
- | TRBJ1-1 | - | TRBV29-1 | TGCAGCGTTGAGCGGGCAGTCGAAGCTTTCTTT | CSVERAVEAFF
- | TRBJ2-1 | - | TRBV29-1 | TGCAGCGTTGAAAGCAGGTTGGTCCCCTACAATGAGCAGTTCTTC | CSVESRLVPYNEQFF
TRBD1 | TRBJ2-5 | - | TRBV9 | TGTGCCAGCAGCGGGGGGACAGGTCTAGAGACCCAGTACTTC | CASSGGTGLETQYF
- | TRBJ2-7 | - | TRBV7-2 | TGTGCCAGCAGCTTATCTTCCTACGAGCAGTACTTC | CASSLSSYEQYF
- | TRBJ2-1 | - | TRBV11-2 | TGTGCCAGCAGCTTAGATCCAGGGCCGCGTGGGAATGAGCAGTTCTTC | CASSLDPGPRGNEQFF
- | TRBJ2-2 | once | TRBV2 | TGTGCCAGCATGGGGTCAGAAACGAACACCGGGGAGCTGTTTTTT | CASMGSETNTGELFF
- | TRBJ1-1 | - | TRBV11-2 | TGTGCCAGCAGCTACCCAAACACGAACACTGAAGCTTTCTTT | CASSYPNTNTEAFF
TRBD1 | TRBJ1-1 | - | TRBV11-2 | TGTGCCAGCAGCTTAGTCCCCCGGGACAGGGCAAGTGAAGCTTTCTTT | CASSLVPRDRASEAFF
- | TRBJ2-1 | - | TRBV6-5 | TGTGCCAGCAGTCTAGGCAATGAGCAGTTCTTC | CASSLGNEQFF
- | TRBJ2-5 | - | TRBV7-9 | TGTGCCAGCAGCTCGTCGACTAGGCTCCCGGTGGAGACCCAGTACTTC | CASSSSTRLPVETQYF
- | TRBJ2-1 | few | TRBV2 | TGTGCCAGTCTACAGCGATCGGAGGGTGAGTTCTTC | CASLQRSEGEFF
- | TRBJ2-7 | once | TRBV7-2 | TGTGCCAGCAGCTTAGACCTTGATAGCTCCTACGAGCAGTACTTC | CASSLDLDSSYEQYF
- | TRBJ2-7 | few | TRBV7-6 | TGTGCCAGCAGCCCCCATAACACTCCCTACGAGCAGTACTTC | CASSPHNTPYEQYF
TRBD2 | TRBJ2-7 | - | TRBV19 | TGTGCCAGTAGTCTCAGGACTAGCGGGACCTACGAGCAGTACTTC | CASSLRTSGTYEQYF